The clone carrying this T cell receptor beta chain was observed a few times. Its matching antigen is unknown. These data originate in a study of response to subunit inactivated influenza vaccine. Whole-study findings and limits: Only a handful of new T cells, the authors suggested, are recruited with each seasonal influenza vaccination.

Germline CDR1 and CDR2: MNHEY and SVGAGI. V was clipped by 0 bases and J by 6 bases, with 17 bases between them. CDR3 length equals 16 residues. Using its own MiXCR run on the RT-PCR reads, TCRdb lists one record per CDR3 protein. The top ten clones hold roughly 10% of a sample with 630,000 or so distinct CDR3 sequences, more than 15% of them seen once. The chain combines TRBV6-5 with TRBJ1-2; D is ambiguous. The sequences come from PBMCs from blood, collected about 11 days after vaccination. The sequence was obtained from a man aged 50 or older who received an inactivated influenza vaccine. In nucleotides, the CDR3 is TGTGCCAGCAGTTACTCGCTTCCCTCGATCGGGGATGGCTACACCTTC. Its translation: CASSYSLPSIGDGYTF.